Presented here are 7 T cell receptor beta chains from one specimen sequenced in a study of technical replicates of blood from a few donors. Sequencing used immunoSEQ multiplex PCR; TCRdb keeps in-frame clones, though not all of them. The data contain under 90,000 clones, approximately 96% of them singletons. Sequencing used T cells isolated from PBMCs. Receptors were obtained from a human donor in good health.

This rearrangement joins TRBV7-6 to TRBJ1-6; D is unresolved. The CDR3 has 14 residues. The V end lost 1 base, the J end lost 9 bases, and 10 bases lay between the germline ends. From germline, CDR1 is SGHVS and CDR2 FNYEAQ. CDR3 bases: TGTGCCAGCAGCTTAGAAGTTGCGAGTTCACCCCTCCACTTT. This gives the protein CASSLEVASSPLHF.

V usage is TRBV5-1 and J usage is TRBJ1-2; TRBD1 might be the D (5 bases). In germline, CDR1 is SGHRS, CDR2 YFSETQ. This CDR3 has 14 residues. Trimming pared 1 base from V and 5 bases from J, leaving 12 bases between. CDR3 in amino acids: CASSLSATGYGYTF. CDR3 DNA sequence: TGCGCCAGCAGCTTGAGTGCTACAGGATATGGCTACACCTTC.

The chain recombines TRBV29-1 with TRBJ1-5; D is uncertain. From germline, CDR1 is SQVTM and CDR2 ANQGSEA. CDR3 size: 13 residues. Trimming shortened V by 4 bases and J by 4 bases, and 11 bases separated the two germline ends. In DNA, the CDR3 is TGCAGCGTTGTTGGGCGGGAGAATCAGCCCCAGCATTTT. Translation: CSVVGRENQPQHF.

CDR3 sequence: CASTGTGSYNEQFF. CDR3 DNA: TGTGCCAGTACCGGGACAGGCTCCTACAATGAGCAGTTCTTC. The genes are TRBV19 and TRBJ2-1; 8 bases are shared with TRBD1. With V trimmed by 7 bases and J by 0 bases, 2 bases remained unmatched. Germline CDR1 reads LNHDA; CDR2 reads SQIVND (reference sequence). There are 14 residues in the CDR3.

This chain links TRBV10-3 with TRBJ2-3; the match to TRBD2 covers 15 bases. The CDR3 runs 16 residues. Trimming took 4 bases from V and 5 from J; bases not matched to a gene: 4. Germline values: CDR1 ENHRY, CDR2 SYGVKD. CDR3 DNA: TGTGCCATCAGTGGGACTAGCGGGGGGGCAGGAGATACGCAGTATTTT. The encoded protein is CAISGTSGGAGDTQYF.

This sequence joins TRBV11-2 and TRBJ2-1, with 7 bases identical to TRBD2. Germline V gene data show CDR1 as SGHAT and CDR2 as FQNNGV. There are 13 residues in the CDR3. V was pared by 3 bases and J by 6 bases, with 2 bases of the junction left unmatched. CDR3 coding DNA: TGTGCCAGCAGCTTTGGACTAGTCAATGAGCAGTTCTTC. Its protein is CASSFGLVNEQFF.

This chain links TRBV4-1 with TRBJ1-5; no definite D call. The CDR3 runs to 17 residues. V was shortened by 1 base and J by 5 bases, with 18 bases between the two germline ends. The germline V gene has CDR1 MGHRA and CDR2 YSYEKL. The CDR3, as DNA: TGCGCCAGCAGCCAAGTTCTTAGCGGGAGGAAAGATCAGCCCCAGCATTTT. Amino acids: CASSQVLSGRKDQPQHF.